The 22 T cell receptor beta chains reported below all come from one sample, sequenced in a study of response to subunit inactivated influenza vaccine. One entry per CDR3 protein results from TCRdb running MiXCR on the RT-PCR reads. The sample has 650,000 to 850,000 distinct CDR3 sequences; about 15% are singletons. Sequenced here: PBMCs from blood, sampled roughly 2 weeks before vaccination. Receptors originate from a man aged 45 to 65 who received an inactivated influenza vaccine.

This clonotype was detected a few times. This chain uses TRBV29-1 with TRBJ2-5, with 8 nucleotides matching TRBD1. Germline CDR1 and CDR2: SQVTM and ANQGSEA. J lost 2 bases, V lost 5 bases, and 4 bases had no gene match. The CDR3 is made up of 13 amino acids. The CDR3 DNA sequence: TGCAGCGTTTTAACAGGGGGGCAAGAGACCCAGTACTTC. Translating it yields CSVLTGGQETQYF. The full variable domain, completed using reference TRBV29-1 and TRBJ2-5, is SAVISQKPSRDICQRGTSLTIQCQVDSQVTMMFWYRQQPGQSLTLIATANQGSEATYESGFVIDKFPISRPNLTFSTLTVSNMSPEDSSIYLCSVLTGGQETQYFGPGTRLLVL.

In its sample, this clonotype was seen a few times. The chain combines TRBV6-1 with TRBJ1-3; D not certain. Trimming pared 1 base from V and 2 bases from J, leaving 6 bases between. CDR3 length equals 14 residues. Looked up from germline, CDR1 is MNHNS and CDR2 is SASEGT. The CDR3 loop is CASSEVRTGNTIYF. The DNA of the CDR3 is TGTGCCAGCAGTGAAGTGAGGACTGGAAACACCATATATTTT.

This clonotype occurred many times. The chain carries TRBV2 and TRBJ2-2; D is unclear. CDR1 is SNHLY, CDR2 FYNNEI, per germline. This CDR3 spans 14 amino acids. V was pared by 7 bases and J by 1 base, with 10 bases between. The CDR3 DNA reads TGTGCCAGCATCCTAAACAGGAACACCGGGGAGCTGTTTTTT. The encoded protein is CASILNRNTGELFF.

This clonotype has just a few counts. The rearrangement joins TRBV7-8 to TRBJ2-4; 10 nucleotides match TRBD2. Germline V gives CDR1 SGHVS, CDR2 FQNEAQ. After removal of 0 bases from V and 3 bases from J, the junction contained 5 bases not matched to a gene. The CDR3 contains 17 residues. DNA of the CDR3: TGTGCCAGCAGCTTAGCGCTTGGACTAGCGGACAAAAACATTCAGTACTTC. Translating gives CASSLALGLADKNIQYF.

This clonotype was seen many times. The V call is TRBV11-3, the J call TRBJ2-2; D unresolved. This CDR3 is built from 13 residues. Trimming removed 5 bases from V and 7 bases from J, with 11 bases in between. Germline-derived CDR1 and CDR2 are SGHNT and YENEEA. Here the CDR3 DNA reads TGTGCCAGCAGCCCCGGACCGATCGGGGAGCTGTTTTTT. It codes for CASSPGPIGELFF.

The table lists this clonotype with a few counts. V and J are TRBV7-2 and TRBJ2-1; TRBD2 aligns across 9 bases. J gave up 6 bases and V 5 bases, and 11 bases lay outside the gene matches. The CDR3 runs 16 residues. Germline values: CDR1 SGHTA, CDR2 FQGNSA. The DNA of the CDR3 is TGTGCCAGCAGCCCGAGGGGCGGGAGGGCCAGCAATGAGCAGTTCTTC. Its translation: CASSPRGGRASNEQFF.

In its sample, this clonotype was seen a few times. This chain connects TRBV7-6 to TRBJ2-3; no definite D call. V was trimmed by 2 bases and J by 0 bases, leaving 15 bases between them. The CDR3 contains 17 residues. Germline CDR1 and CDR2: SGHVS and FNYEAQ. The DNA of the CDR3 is TGTGCCAGCAGCTTACGAGCCCTCAGACTTAGCACAGATACGCAGTATTTT. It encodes CASSLRALRLSTDTQYF.

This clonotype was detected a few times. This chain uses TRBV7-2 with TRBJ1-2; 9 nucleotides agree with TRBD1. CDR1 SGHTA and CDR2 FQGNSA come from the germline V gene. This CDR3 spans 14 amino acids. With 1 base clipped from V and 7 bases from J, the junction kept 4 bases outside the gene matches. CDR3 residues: CASSLERTGAGYTF. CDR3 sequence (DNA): TGTGCCAGCAGCTTAGAGAGGACAGGGGCTGGCTACACCTTC.

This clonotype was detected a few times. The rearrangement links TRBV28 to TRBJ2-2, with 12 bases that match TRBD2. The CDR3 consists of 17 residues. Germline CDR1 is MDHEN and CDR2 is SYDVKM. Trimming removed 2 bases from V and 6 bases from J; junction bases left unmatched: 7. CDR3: CASSLITSGRSSGELFF. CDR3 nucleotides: TGTGCCAGCAGTTTAATAACTAGCGGGAGGTCGTCCGGGGAGCTGTTTTTT.

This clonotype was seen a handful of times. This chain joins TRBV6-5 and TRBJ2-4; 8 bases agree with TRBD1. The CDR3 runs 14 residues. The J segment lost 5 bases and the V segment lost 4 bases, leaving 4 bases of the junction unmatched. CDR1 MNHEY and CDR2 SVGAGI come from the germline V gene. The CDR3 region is CASSSYRGENIQYF. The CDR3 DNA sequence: TGTGCCAGCAGTTCCTACAGGGGGGAAAACATTCAGTACTTC.

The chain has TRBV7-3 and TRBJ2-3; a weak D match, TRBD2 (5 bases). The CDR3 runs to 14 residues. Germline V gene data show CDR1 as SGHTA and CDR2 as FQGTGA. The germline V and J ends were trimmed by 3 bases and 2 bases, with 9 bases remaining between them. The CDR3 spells CASSLPGNTDTQYF. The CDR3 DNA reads TGTGCCAGCAGCTTGCCCGGGAACACAGATACGCAGTATTTT. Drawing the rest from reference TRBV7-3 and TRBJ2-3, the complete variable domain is GAGVSQTPSNKVTEKGKYVELRCDPISGHTALYWYRQSLGQGPEFLIYFQGTGAADDSGLPNDRFFAVRPEGSVSTLKIQRTERGDSAVYLCASSLPGNTDTQYFGPGTRLTVL.

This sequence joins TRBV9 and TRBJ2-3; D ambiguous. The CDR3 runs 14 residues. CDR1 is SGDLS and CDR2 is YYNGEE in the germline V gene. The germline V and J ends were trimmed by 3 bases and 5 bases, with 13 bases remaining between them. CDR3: CASSGSVTLDTQYF. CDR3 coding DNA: TGTGCCAGCAGCGGAAGCGTGACCTTAGATACGCAGTATTTT.

The CDR3 here is CAISPGVLSEQYF. The CDR3 coding sequence is TGTGCCATCAGTCCTGGGGTTCTGAGCGAGCAGTACTTC. This chain uses TRBV10-3 with TRBJ2-7; no definite D call. V was clipped by 5 bases and J by 6 bases, with 14 bases between them. Germline V gene lookup returns CDR1 ENHRY and CDR2 SYGVKD. CDR3 length: 13 amino acids.

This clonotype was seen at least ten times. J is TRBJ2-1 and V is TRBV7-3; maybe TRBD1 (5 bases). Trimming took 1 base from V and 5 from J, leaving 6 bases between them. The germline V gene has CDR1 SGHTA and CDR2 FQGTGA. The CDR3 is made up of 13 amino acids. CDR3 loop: CASSLSRDNEQFF. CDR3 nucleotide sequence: TGTGCCAGCAGCTTAAGCAGGGACAATGAGCAGTTCTTC.

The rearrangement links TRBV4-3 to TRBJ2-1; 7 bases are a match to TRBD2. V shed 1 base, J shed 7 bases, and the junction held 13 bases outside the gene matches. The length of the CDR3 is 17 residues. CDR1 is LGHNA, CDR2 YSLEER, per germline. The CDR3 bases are TGCGCCAGCAGCCAAGGACTTCATGTGGGAGGGTGGAATGAGCAGTTCTTC. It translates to CASSQGLHVGGWNEQFF.

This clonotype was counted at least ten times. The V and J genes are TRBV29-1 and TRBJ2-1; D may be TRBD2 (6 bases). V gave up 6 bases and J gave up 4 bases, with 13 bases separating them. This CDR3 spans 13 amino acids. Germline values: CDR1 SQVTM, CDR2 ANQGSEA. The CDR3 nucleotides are TGCAGCGTGGGTGGGGGAGGTTACAATGAGCAGTTCTTC. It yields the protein CSVGGGGYNEQFF.

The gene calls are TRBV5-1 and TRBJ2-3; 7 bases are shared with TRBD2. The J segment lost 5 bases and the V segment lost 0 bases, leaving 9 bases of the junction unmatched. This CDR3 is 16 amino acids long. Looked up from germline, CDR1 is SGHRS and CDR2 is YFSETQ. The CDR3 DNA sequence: TGCGCCAGCAGCTTGGGCGGGGGAGCCCCGGGAGATACGCAGTATTTT. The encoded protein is CASSLGGGAPGDTQYF.

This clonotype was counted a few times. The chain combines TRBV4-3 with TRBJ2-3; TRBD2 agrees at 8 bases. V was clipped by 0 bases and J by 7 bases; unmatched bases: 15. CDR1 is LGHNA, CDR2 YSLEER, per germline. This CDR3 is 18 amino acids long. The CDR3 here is CASSQESHSGGRFNTQYF. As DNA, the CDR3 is TGCGCCAGCAGCCAAGAGTCCCACAGCGGGGGAAGGTTTAATACGCAGTATTTT.

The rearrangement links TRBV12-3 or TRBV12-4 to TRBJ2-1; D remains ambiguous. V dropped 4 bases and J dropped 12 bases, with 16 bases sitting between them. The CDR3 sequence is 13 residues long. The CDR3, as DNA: TGTGCCAGCAGTTCCCAAGTTAGGTTTGGGCAGTTCTTC. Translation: CASSSQVRFGQFF.

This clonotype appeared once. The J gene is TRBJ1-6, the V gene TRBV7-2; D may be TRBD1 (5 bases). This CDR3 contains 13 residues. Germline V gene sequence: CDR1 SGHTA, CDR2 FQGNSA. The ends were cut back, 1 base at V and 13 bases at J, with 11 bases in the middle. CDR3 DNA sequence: TGTGCCAGCAGCTTAGAGGGCAGGGACCCCCTCCACTTT. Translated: CASSLEGRDPLHF.

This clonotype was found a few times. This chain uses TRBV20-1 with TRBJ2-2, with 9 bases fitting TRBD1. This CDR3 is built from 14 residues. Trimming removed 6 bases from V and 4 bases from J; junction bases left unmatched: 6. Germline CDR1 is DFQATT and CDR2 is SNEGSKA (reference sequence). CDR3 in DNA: TGCAGTGCCGTGACAGGGGGGAGCACCGGGGAGCTGTTTTTT. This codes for CSAVTGGSTGELFF.

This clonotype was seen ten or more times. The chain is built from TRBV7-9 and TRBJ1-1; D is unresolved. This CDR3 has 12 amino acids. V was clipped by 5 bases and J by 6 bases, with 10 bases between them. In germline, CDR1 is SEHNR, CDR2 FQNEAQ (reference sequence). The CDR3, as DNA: TGTGCCAGCAGCCTCTCACGGGCTGAAGCTTTCTTT. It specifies CASSLSRAEAFF.